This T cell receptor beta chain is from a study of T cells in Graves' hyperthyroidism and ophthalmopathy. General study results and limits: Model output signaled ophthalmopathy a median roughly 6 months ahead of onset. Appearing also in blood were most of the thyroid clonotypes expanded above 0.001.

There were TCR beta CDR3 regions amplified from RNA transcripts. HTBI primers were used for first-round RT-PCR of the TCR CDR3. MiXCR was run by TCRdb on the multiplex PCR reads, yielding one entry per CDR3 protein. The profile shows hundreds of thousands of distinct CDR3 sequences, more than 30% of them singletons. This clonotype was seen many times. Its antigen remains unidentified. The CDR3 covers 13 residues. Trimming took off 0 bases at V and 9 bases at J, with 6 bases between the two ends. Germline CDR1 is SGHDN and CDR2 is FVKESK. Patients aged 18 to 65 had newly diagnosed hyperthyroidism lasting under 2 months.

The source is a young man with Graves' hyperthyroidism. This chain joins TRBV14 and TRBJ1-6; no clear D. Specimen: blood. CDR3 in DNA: TGTGCCAGCAGCCAAGATCTTTTTTCACCCCTCCACTTT. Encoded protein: CASSQDLFSPLHF.